A single sample is the source of the 24 T cell receptor beta chains below, sequenced in a study of T cell clonality in common variable immunodeficiency. Clones were read by immunoSEQ multiplex PCR, and TCRdb kept only the in-frame ones, dropping some. The sample was found to contain tens of thousands of clones, and every one recurs. The sample comprised peripheral blood mononuclear cells. The receptors derive from a person aged 18-69 years in good health.

This clone has ten or more counts. The CDR3 goes on 3 residues after the read ends, and that part is filled in from the germline J gene. The chain carries TRBV6-2 or TRBV6-3 and TRBJ2-7; D is perhaps TRBD2 (6 bases). The CDR3 totals 15 residues. Germline V gene sequence: CDR1 MNHEY, CDR2 SVGEGT. Trimming stripped 5 bases from V and 3 bases from J, with 17 bases between. Here the CDR3 reads CASSPWTTPRYEQYF. The sequenced CDR3 bases are TGTGCCAGCAGTCCCTGGACTACTCCCCGCTACGAG.

This clone was counted ten times or more. The read stops 3 residues short of the end of the CDR3; the missing end is completed from the germline J gene. The chain links TRBV15 to TRBJ2-7; 7 nucleotides agree with TRBD2. With V trimmed by 1 base and J by 0 bases, 9 bases remained unmatched. The CDR3 length is 17 residues. Germline lookup yields CDR1 LNHNV and CDR2 YYDKDF (reference sequence). The CDR3 reads CATSRGGGSGPSYEQYF. CDR3 DNA, as far as it was read: TGTGCCACCAGCAGAGGGGGGGGTAGCGGGCCCTCCTACGAG.

This clone has ten or more counts. The DNA ends 3 residues before the CDR3 does, and the rest of the CDR3 is filled in from the germline J gene. This chain uses TRBV7-6 with TRBJ2-5; D call uncertain. V was clipped by 1 base and J by 5 bases, with 11 bases between them. This CDR3 has 14 amino acids. CDR1 is SGHVS, CDR2 FNYEAQ, per germline. CDR3 residues: CASSLDPSVETQYF. The part of the CDR3 DNA that was read is TGTGCCAGCAGCTTAGACCCCTCGGTTGAGACC.

Turning to this clone: From the germline J gene comes the end of the CDR3, since the read stops 3 residues before it. V and J are TRBV27 and TRBJ2-5, with 14 bases lining up with TRBD2. The trim removed 6 bases at V and 5 bases at J, leaving 5 bases unmatched. The CDR3 is 15 residues long. Germline-derived CDR1 and CDR2 are MNHEY and SMNVEV (reference sequence). CDR3 protein: CASRPGLAGEETQYF. CDR3 bases read: TGTGCCAGCAGGCCGGGACTAGCGGGAGAGGAGACC.

This clone showed up many times. The read falls 3 residues short of the CDR3 end, and the missing part is taken from the germline J gene. This chain joins TRBV4-1 and TRBJ1-1; perhaps TRBD1 as D (5 bases). This CDR3 is built from 13 residues. The V gene's germline CDR1 is MGHRA and CDR2 YSYEKL. Partial CDR3 DNA: TGCGCCAGCAGCCAATCCGGGGGGGTTCGG. Protein: CASSQSGGVR. The whole CDR3 sequence is CASSQSGGVRAFF.

The table lists this clone with many counts. The CDR3 DNA, read in part, is TGTGCCAGTAGTTTTAGCGGGAGCTCCTACGAG. Translating gives CASSFSGSSYE. In full, the CDR3 reads CASSFSGSSYEQYF. The chain couples TRBV19 to TRBJ2-7, with 9 bases that match TRBD2. From the germline J gene comes the end of the CDR3, since the read stops 3 residues before it. This CDR3 contains 14 residues. Germline V gene lookup returns CDR1 LNHDA and CDR2 SQIVND (reference sequence). Trimming removed 5 bases from V and 0 bases from J; junction bases left unmatched: 2.

This clone was seen a few times. The missing CDR3 end, 3 residues past where the read stops, is filled in from the germline J gene. The chain is built from TRBV25-1 and TRBJ1-2, with D possibly TRBD1 on 5 matching bases. The V end was cut by 4 bases, the J end by 2 bases, with 14 bases between. The CDR3 runs to 15 residues. CDR1 MGHDK and CDR2 SYGVNS come from the germline V gene. The CDR3 sequence is CASSGRGKYNYGYTF. CDR3 bases read: TGTGCCAGCAGTGGGCGGGGGAAATACAACTATGGC.

This clone was counted at least ten times. The read ends 3 residues shy of where the CDR3 ends; the end is completed using the germline J gene. The V call is TRBV18, the J call TRBJ2-7, with D perhaps TRBD1 (6 bases). V gave up 3 bases and J gave up 1 base, with 13 bases separating them. Germline CDR1 KGHSH, CDR2 LQKENI. This CDR3 contains 15 residues. CDR3 bases read: TGTGCCAGCTCACCGGGAAGAACAGGGTCCTACGAG. Amino acid sequence: CASSPGRTGSYE. The CDR3 as a whole reads CASSPGRTGSYEQYF. Based on the CDR3 plus reference TRBV18 and TRBJ2-7, the full variable domain is NAGVMQNPRHLVRRRGQEARLRCSPMKGHSHVYWYRQLPEEGLKFMVYLQKENIIDESGMPKERFSAEFPKEGPSILRIQQVVRGDSAAYFCASSPGRTGSYEQYFGPGTRLTVT.

This clone came up many times. The CDR3 end falls 3 residues outside the read, so it is completed with the germline J gene. This chain joins TRBV7-9 and TRBJ2-1, with D possibly matching TRBD2 (6 bases). Deletions cut 11 bases from V and 4 bases from J, with 18 bases between. The CDR3 runs 14 residues. CDR1 and CDR2 from the germline V gene are SEHNR and FQNEAQ (reference sequence). Here the CDR3 reads CAGGEWRGYNEQFF. The CDR3 DNA, read in part, is TGTGCCGGAGGAGAGTGGAGGGGATACAATGAG.

This clone was counted ten times or more. The CDR3 end falls 3 residues outside the read, so it is completed with the germline J gene. V and J are TRBV5-1 and TRBJ1-5; D gene uncertain. The V end lost 0 bases, the J end lost 3 bases, and 10 bases lay between the germline ends. Germline V gives CDR1 SGHRS, CDR2 YFSETQ. The CDR3 runs to 15 residues. CDR3 DNA, as far as it was read: TGCGCCAGCAGCTTGGACGCGGGCCCCAATCAGCCC. Residues: CASSLDAGPNQP. From start to end, the CDR3 is CASSLDAGPNQPQHF.

This clone has a count of ten or more. The observed sequence ends 3 residues before the CDR3 terminus, with the missing tail filled in from the germline J gene. This chain connects TRBV30 to TRBJ2-7; possibly TRBD1 for D (5 bases). Trimming took off 3 bases at V and 3 bases at J, with 15 bases between the two ends. The CDR3 sequence is 14 residues long. Germline V gene lookup returns CDR1 GTSNPN and CDR2 SVGIG (reference sequence). This CDR3 reads CAWSRVLDFYEQYF. The CDR3 DNA, read in part, is TGTGCCTGGAGCAGGGTCCTCGACTTCTACGAG.

This clone was seen ten or more times. The read stops 3 residues short of the end of the CDR3; the missing end is completed from the germline J gene. This rearrangement joins TRBV6-1 to TRBJ2-7; tentatively, D is TRBD1 (6 bases). Trimming stripped 4 bases from V and 2 bases from J, with 18 bases between. This CDR3 is 16 amino acids long. Germline assignment: CDR1 MNHNS and CDR2 SASEGT. The CDR3 here is CASSAGLGQPPYEQYF. The sequenced part of the CDR3 DNA is TGTGCCAGCAGTGCCGGGTTGGGACAACCTCCCTACGAG.

Many counts were recorded for this clone. The read is 3 residues too short to cover the CDR3 end, so that end is filled in from the germline J gene. The V call is TRBV14, the J call TRBJ2-7; D gene unclear. This CDR3 contains 14 residues. V lost 4 bases and J lost 2, with 12 bases in between. Germline CDR1 reads SGHDN; CDR2 reads FVKESK. CDR3 loop: CASSPADSTYEQYF. CDR3 DNA (partial): TGTGCCAGCAGCCCGGCGGATTCGACCTACGAG.

This clone showed up many times. The read falls 3 residues short of the CDR3 end, and the missing part is taken from the germline J gene. The chain links TRBV5-1 to TRBJ1-2; D is unresolved. The CDR3 runs to 13 residues. The germline V gene has CDR1 SGHRS and CDR2 YFSETQ. Trimming took off 5 bases at V and 2 bases at J, with 10 bases between the two ends. CDR3 DNA, as far as it was read: TGCGCCAGCAGGTCGCAGGAGAACTATGGC. As protein: CASRSQENYG. The CDR3, in full, reads CASRSQENYGYTF.

Ten or more counts support this clone. From the germline J gene comes the end of the CDR3, since the read stops 3 residues before it. This chain joins TRBV19 and TRBJ2-1; 11 positions agree with TRBD2. Unmatched junction bases numbered 15, after V lost 4 bases and J lost 7 bases. The CDR3 is 18 residues long. The germline gives CDR1 LNHDA, CDR2 SQIVND (reference sequence). Partial CDR3 DNA: TGTGCCAGTAGTACCTTTAGCGGGAGGGCAAGGGTTGGGAATGAG. Its translation is CASSTFSGRARVGNE. The full-length CDR3 reads as CASSTFSGRARVGNEQFF.

This clone came up many times. The sequence runs out 3 residues before the end of the CDR3; the remainder is reconstructed from the germline J gene. The chain combines TRBV19 with TRBJ1-5, with 9 bases fitting TRBD1. CDR1 is LNHDA, CDR2 SQIVND, per germline (reference sequence). There are 15 residues in the CDR3. V shed 5 bases, J shed 3 bases, and the junction held 5 bases outside the gene matches. The part of the CDR3 DNA that was read is TGTGCCAGTAGTGGGGGGACAGGGCACAATCAGCCC. Its translation: CASSGGTGHNQP. The CDR3 in full is CASSGGTGHNQPQHF.

This clone has ten or more counts. The CDR3 goes on 3 residues after the read ends, and that part is filled in from the germline J gene. The chain links TRBV2 to TRBJ2-7; weak D call: TRBD1 (6 bases). This CDR3 contains 14 residues. CDR1 and CDR2 from the germline V gene are SNHLY and FYNNEI. Trimming took 7 bases from V and 6 from J, leaving 19 bases between them. The CDR3 DNA, read in part, is TGTGCCAGCATCCTAGTAGGGGCAGGGGTCGAG. Its translation is CASILVGAGVE. The CDR3 as a whole reads CASILVGAGVEQYF. The whole variable domain, filled in from reference TRBV2 and TRBJ2-7, reads EPEVTQTPSHQVTQMGQEVILRCVPISNHLYFYWYRQILGQKVEFLVSFYNNEISEKSEIFDDQFSVERPDGSNFTLKIRSTKLEDSAMYFCASILVGAGVEQYFGPGTRLTVT.

As concerns this clone: From the germline J gene comes the end of the CDR3, since the read stops 3 residues before it. The genes are TRBV7-8 and TRBJ1-2, with TRBD1 matching 7 bases. CDR3 length: 15 amino acids. Germline V gene lookup returns CDR1 SGHVS and CDR2 FQNEAQ. Here the CDR3 reads CASSSRQGPTNDYTF. The sequenced part of the CDR3 DNA is TGTGCCAGCAGCTCCCGACAGGGACCGACCAATGAC.

This clone was detected ten times or more. With the read ending 3 residues before the CDR3 end, the germline J gene is used to fill in that end. The chain uses TRBV16 and TRBJ1-1; TRBD1 might be the D (6 bases). V lost 4 bases and J lost 6, with 15 bases in between. Germline CDR1 reads KGHSY; CDR2 reads FQNENV. The CDR3 is 14 residues long. The CDR3 is CASSRTGSRPEAFF. CDR3 DNA (partial): TGTGCCAGCAGCCGCACAGGGTCAAGGCCTGAA.

This clone was found many times. The read ends 3 residues early relative to the CDR3; the germline J gene fills the gap. The V gene is TRBV19, the J gene TRBJ1-5; D may be TRBD1 (6 bases). The CDR3 totals 10 residues. CDR1 is LNHDA and CDR2 is SQIVND in the germline V gene (reference sequence). The CDR3 bases that were read are TGTGCCATTGGAGGGGGTCCC. Translated, it gives CAIGGGP. From start to end, the CDR3 is CAIGGGPQHF. Full variable domain (outside the CDR3, taken from reference TRBV19 and TRBJ1-5): DGGITQSPKYLFRKEGQNVTLSCEQNLNHDAMYWYRQDPGQGLRLIYYSQIVNDFQKGDIAEGYSVSREKKESFPLTVTSAQKNPTAFYLCAIGGGPQHFGDGTRLSIL.

This clone was detected ten times or more. The observed sequence ends 3 residues before the CDR3 terminus, with the missing tail filled in from the germline J gene. V gene TRBV20-1 combines with J gene TRBJ2-5; 7 bases match TRBD1. In germline, CDR1 is DFQATT, CDR2 SNEGSKA (reference sequence). The CDR3 runs to 13 residues. V shed 3 bases and J 5 bases; nucleotides not matched to a gene: 6. Incomplete CDR3 DNA: TGCAGTGCTAGGTGGGACAGTTTGGAGACC. Its translation: CSARWDSLET. The full-length CDR3 reads as CSARWDSLETQYF.

The sample holds many counts of this clone. The read finishes 3 residues shy of the CDR3 end, and the germline J gene is used to complete it. V is TRBV19 and J is TRBJ2-3, with 11 bases identical to TRBD2. V shed 3 bases, J shed 2 bases, and the junction held 4 bases outside the gene matches. Germline V gene data show CDR1 as LNHDA and CDR2 as SQIVND (reference sequence). The CDR3 sequence is 16 residues long. CDR3: CASSMTSGIPTDTQYF. The sequenced CDR3 bases are TGTGCCAGTAGTATGACTAGCGGGATCCCCACAGATACG. The entire variable domain, with the rest obtained from reference TRBV19 and TRBJ2-3, is as follows: DGGITQSPKYLFRKEGQNVTLSCEQNLNHDAMYWYRQDPGQGLRLIYYSQIVNDFQKGDIAEGYSVSREKKESFPLTVTSAQKNPTAFYLCASSMTSGIPTDTQYFGPGTRLTVL.

There are many counts of this clone. The read ends 3 residues early relative to the CDR3; the germline J gene fills the gap. This chain links TRBV20-1 with TRBJ2-1; 9 bases match TRBD2. CDR3 length: 14 amino acids. V shed 3 bases, J shed 6 bases, and the junction held 6 bases outside the gene matches. The germline gives CDR1 DFQATT, CDR2 SNEGSKA (reference sequence). The CDR3 sequence: CSASLAGGPNEQFF. The sequenced part of the CDR3 DNA is TGCAGTGCTAGCCTTGCGGGAGGGCCCAATGAG.

This clone was seen at least ten times. The CDR3 is cut off 3 residues early in the read; its end comes from the germline J gene. The gene calls are TRBV6-2 or TRBV6-3 and TRBJ2-6; no clear D gene. This CDR3 region has 15 residues. Germline CDR1 MNHEY, CDR2 SVGEGT. V was trimmed by 0 bases and J by 1 base, leaving 4 bases between them. The CDR3 reads CASSYSGSGANVLTF. The DNA read from the CDR3 is TGTGCCAGCAGTTACTCAGGGTCTGGGGCCAACGTC.